These T cell receptor beta chains were read from a single sample in a study of radiotherapy plus CTLA-4 blockade in lung cancer. The data were produced by immunoSEQ multiplex PCR, yet TCRdb's version contains in-frame clones alone and is incomplete. The data hold about 45,000 clones, with roughly two thirds observed a single time. The specimen was peripheral blood, collected from a patient treated with radiotherapy plus ipilimumab. These receptors all stem from a human donor with non-small cell lung cancer who had a partial response to radiotherapy plus ipilimumab. Both conserved end residues are part of each CDR3. Each record gives: clone size, V gene, D gene, J gene, CDR3 DNA, CDR3 protein. D genes are given only for firm matches. Some rows mark clone size as missing; the rest say once, few, many or name a class of expanded clone.

abundance: .
v_gene: TRBV5-6
d_gene: TRBD1
j_gene: TRBJ2-7
CDR3nt: TGTGCCAGCAGCTCGGGACAGGCCCGGAGGTACGAGCAGTACTTC
CDR3aa: CASSSGQARRYEQYF

abundance: .
v_gene: TRBV7-2
d_gene: .
j_gene: TRBJ1-5
CDR3nt: TGTGCCAGCAGCTTAGCGGGAGAGGGACAGCCCCAGCATTTT
CDR3aa: CASSLAGEGQPQHF

abundance: .
v_gene: TRBV5-4
d_gene: TRBD1
j_gene: TRBJ1-2
CDR3nt: TGTGCCAGCAGCCTGGTGGGGACAGGGGTCTATGGCTACACCTTC
CDR3aa: CASSLVGTGVYGYTF

abundance: .
v_gene: TRBV7-6
d_gene: .
j_gene: TRBJ1-4
CDR3nt: TGTGCCAGCAGCTTAGGAGGGGAGGGGTCTAATGAAAAACTGTTTTTT
CDR3aa: CASSLGGEGSNEKLFF

abundance: .
v_gene: TRBV2
d_gene: TRBD2
j_gene: TRBJ2-1
CDR3nt: TGTGCCAGCATGCGACTAGCGGGAGAGCGGCAGTTCTTC
CDR3aa: CASMRLAGERQFF

abundance: .
v_gene: TRBV14
d_gene: TRBD1
j_gene: TRBJ2-7
CDR3nt: TGTGCCAGCAGCCCCAGGAACAGGGGACGGGACGACGAGCAGTACTTC
CDR3aa: CASSPRNRGRDDEQYF

abundance: .
v_gene: TRBV5-1
d_gene: TRBD1
j_gene: TRBJ1-1
CDR3nt: TGCGCCAGCGGACAAGACAGGGTGGGTTCCACTGAAGCTTTCTTT
CDR3aa: CASGQDRVGSTEAFF

abundance: .
v_gene: TRBV5-5
d_gene: .
j_gene: TRBJ1-1
CDR3nt: TGTGCCAGCAAACCCTGGGCGGGGGCCGCGAACACTGAAGCTTTCTTT
CDR3aa: CASKPWAGAANTEAFF

abundance: once
v_gene: TRBV15
d_gene: .
j_gene: TRBJ2-7
CDR3nt: TGTGCCACCAGCCCTGGAAGAGGGCCTAACTACGAGCAGTACTTC
CDR3aa: CATSPGRGPNYEQYF

abundance: .
v_gene: TRBV29-1
d_gene: .
j_gene: TRBJ1-2
CDR3nt: TGCAGCGTTGAAGATCGTCAGGGTACTAACTATGGCTACACCTTC
CDR3aa: CSVEDRQGTNYGYTF

abundance: .
v_gene: TRBV7-2
d_gene: TRBD1
j_gene: TRBJ1-5
CDR3nt: TGTGCCAGCAGCTTATCAGACAGGGAAGGTCAGCCCCAGCATTTT
CDR3aa: CASSLSDREGQPQHF

abundance: .
v_gene: TRBV10-3
d_gene: TRBD2
j_gene: TRBJ2-7
CDR3nt: TGTGCCATCACGCGGGGGGGCGAGTTCTACGAGCAGTACTTC
CDR3aa: CAITRGGEFYEQYF

abundance: .
v_gene: TRBV18
d_gene: .
j_gene: TRBJ1-1
CDR3nt: TGTGCCAGCTCACCGGGTCGACGGACGGGATCGACTGAAGCTTTCTTT
CDR3aa: CASSPGRRTGSTEAFF

abundance: few
v_gene: TRBV5-1
d_gene: .
j_gene: TRBJ2-1
CDR3nt: TGCGCCAGCAGCCCTTATAGTCGTCCCTCCTACAATGAGCAGTTCTTC
CDR3aa: CASSPYSRPSYNEQFF

abundance: .
v_gene: TRBV19
d_gene: TRBD2
j_gene: TRBJ2-1
CDR3nt: TGTGCCACCCGGAGGACTAGCGGGAGGGCCTTCTACAATGAGCAGTTCTTC
CDR3aa: CATRRTSGRAFYNEQFF

abundance: .
v_gene: TRBV4-1
d_gene: .
j_gene: TRBJ2-7
CDR3nt: TGCGCCAGCAGCCAAGATAAGGGGCGATGGGTTTACGAGCAGTACTTC
CDR3aa: CASSQDKGRWVYEQYF

abundance: few
v_gene: TRBV6-6
d_gene: .
j_gene: TRBJ2-7
CDR3nt: TGTGCCAGCGGAAAGGGGCCTACCTACGAGCAGTACTTC
CDR3aa: CASGKGPTYEQYF

abundance: .
v_gene: TRBV11-1
d_gene: TRBD2
j_gene: TRBJ2-7
CDR3nt: TGTGCCAGCAGCCCGAGACTAGCTACCTACGAGCAGTACTTC
CDR3aa: CASSPRLATYEQYF

abundance: .
v_gene: TRBV7-2
d_gene: .
j_gene: TRBJ1-5
CDR3nt: TGTGCCAGCAGCTTAGTGCCAGGGGATCAGCCCCAGCATTTT
CDR3aa: CASSLVPGDQPQHF

abundance: .
v_gene: TRBV5-1
d_gene: .
j_gene: TRBJ1-1
CDR3nt: TGCGCCAGCAGCTTGGAAGAGGCAGAAACTAAAGCTTTCTTT
CDR3aa: CASSLEEAETKAFF

abundance: .
v_gene: TRBV27
d_gene: TRBD2
j_gene: TRBJ2-3
CDR3nt: TGTGCCAGCAGCCCGGGACTAGCGGCGCGCGGTGCTACGCAGTATTTT
CDR3aa: CASSPGLAARGATQYF

abundance: .
v_gene: TRBV7-3
d_gene: TRBD1
j_gene: TRBJ1-1
CDR3nt: TGTGCCAGCAGCTCCTACAGCAGGGGGGTGACTGAAGCTTTCTTT
CDR3aa: CASSSYSRGVTEAFF

abundance: once
v_gene: TRBV28
d_gene: .
j_gene: TRBJ1-5
CDR3nt: TGTGCCAGCAGCTTCCGGGGGGCAGCGGCCTATAGCAATCAGCCCCAGCATTTT
CDR3aa: CASSFRGAAAYSNQPQHF

abundance: .
v_gene: TRBV18
d_gene: .
j_gene: TRBJ1-4
CDR3nt: TGTGCCAGCTCACCGAACAGGGCAACTAATGAAAAACTGTTTTTT
CDR3aa: CASSPNRATNEKLFF

abundance: .
v_gene: TRBV7-2
d_gene: TRBD2
j_gene: TRBJ2-3
CDR3nt: TGTGCCAGCAGCTCCGGGACTACCACAGATACGCAGTATTTT
CDR3aa: CASSSGTTTDTQYF